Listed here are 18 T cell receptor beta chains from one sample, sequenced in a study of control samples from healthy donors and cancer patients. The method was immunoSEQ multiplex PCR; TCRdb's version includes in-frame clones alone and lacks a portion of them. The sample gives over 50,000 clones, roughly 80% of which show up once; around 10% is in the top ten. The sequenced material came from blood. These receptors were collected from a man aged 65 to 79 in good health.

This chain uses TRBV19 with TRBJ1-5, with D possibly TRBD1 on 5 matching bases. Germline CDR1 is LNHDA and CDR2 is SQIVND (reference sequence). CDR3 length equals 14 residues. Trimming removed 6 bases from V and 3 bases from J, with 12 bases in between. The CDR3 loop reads CASRGGTSNQPQHF. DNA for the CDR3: TGTGCCAGTAGGGGAGGGACTTCCAATCAGCCCCAGCATTTT.

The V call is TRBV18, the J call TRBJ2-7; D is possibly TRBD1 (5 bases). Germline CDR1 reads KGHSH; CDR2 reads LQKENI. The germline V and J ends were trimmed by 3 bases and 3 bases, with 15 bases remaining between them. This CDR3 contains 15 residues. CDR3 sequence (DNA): TGTGCCAGCTCACCTAGGGGTCAGGGTGGCTACGAGCAGTACTTC. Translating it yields CASSPRGQGGYEQYF.

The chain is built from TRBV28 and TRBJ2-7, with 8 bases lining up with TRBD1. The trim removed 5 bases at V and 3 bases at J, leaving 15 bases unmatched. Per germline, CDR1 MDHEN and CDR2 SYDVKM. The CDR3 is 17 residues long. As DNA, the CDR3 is TGTGCCAGCAGTCCCTACCGCTCGCAGGGGGCGCTCTACGAGCAGTACTTC. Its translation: CASSPYRSQGALYEQYF.

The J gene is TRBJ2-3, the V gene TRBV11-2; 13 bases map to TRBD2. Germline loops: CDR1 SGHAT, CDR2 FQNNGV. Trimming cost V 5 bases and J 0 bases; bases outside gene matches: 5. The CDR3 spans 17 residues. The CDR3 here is CASSTRLAGGSTDTQYF. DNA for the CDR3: TGTGCCAGCAGCACAAGACTAGCGGGGGGCAGCACAGATACGCAGTATTTT.

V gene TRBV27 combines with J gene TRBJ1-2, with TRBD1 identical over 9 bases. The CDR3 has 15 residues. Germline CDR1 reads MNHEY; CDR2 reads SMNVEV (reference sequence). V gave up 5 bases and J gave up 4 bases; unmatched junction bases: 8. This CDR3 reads CASSPRQGGAYGYTF. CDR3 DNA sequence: TGTGCCAGCAGTCCCCGACAGGGGGGAGCCTATGGCTACACCTTC.

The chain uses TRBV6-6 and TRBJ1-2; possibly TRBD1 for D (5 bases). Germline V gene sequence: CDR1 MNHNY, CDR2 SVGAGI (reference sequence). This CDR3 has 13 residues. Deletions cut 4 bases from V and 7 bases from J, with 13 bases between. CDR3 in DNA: TGTGCCAGCAGTTCTACAGGTGACGCTGGCTACACCTTC. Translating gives CASSSTGDAGYTF.

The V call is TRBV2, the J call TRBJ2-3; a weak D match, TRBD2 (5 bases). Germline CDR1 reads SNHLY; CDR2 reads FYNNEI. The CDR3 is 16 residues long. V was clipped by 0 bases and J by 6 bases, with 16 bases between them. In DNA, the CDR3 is TGTGCCAGCAGTGAAGCGGAGGCCCATGCGGGCGATACGCAGTATTTT. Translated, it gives CASSEAEAHAGDTQYF.

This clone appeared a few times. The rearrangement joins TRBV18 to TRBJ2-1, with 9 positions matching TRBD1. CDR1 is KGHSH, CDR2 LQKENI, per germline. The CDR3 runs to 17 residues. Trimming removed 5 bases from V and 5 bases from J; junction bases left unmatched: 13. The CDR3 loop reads CASSSLRDRVVHNEQFF. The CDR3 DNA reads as TGTGCCAGCTCATCCCTCCGGGACAGGGTGGTCCACAATGAGCAGTTCTTC. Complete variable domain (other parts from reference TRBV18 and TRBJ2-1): NAGVMQNPRHLVRRRGQEARLRCSPMKGHSHVYWYRQLPEEGLKFMVYLQKENIIDESGMPKERFSAEFPKEGPSILRIQQVVRGDSAAYFCASSSLRDRVVHNEQFFGPGTRLTVL.

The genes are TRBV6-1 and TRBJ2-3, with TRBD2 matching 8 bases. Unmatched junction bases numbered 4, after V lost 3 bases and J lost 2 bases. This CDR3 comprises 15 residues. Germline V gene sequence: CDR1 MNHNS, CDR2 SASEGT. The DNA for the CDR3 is TGTGCCAGCAGTGACGACGGGAGGGCCACAGATACGCAGTATTTT. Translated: CASSDDGRATDTQYF.

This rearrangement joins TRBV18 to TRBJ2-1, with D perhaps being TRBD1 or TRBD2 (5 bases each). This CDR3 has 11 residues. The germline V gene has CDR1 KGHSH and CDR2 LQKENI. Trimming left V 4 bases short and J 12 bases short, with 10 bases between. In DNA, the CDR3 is TGTGCCAGCTCACAGGGACCCGTGCAGTTCTTC. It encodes CASSQGPVQFF.

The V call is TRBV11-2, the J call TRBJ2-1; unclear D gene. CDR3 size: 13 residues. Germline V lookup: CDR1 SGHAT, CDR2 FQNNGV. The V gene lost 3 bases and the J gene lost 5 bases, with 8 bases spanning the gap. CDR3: CASSLRRNNEQFF. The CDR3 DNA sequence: TGTGCCAGCAGCTTGCGAAGGAACAATGAGCAGTTCTTC.

CDR3: CASSTSGRRPQYF. Written as DNA, the CDR3 is TGTGCCAGCAGTACTAGCGGGAGGCGACCGCAGTATTTT. The rearrangement uses TRBV6-5 and TRBJ2-3; 12 bases align to TRBD2. Unmatched junction bases numbered 4, after V lost 5 bases and J lost 10 bases. The CDR3 has 13 amino acids. Germline CDR1 MNHEY, CDR2 SVGAGI.

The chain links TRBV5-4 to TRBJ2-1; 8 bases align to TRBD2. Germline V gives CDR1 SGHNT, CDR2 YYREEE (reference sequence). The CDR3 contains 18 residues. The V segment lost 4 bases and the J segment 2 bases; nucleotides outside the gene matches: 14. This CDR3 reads CASSPSGGAGITYNEQFF. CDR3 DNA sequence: TGTGCCAGCAGCCCCTCGGGAGGGGCGGGAATTACCTACAATGAGCAGTTCTTC.

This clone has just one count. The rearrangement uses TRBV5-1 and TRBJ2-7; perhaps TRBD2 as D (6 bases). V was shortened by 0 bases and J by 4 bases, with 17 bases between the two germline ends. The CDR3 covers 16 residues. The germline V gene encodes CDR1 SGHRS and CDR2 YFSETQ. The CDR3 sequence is CASSLVVGGPGYEQYF. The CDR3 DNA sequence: TGCGCCAGCAGCTTGGTGGTCGGAGGGCCAGGGTACGAGCAGTACTTC.

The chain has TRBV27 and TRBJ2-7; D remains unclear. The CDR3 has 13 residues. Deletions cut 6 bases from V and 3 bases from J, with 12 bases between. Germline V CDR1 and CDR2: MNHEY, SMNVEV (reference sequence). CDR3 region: CASSPVAHYEQYF. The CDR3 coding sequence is TGTGCCAGCAGCCCGGTGGCACACTACGAGCAGTACTTC.

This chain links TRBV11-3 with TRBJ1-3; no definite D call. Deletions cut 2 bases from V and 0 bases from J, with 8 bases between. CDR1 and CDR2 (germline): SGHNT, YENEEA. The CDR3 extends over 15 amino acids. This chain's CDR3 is CASSLLGSSGNTIYF. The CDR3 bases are TGTGCCAGCAGCTTATTAGGGAGCTCTGGAAACACCATATATTTT.

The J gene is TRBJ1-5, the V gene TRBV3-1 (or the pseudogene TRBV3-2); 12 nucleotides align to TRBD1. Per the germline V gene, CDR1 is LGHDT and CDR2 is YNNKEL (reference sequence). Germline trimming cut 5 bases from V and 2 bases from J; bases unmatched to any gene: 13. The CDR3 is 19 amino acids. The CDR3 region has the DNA TGTGCCAGCAGCTCCCCCGGGACAGGGGGCCATGGGGGCAATCAGCCCCAGCATTTT. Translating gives CASSSPGTGGHGGNQPQHF.

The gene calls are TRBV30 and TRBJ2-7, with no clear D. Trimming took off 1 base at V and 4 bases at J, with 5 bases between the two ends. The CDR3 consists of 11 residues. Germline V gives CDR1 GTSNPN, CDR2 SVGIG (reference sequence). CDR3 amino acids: CAWSAAYEQYF. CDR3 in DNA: TGTGCCTGGAGTGCAGCGTACGAGCAGTACTTC.